This TCR beta chain was recorded in a study of cytomegalovirus exposure and HLA in healthy donors. A multiplex PCR was run with 60 Vbeta primers and 13 Jbeta primers. Libraries were prepared by immunoSEQ multiplex PCR; TCRdb keeps only in-frame clonotypes and omits some of them. The profile covers around 250,000 clones, with approximately 81% appearing a single time and roughly 7.4% taken by the ten largest. The CDR3 runs 17 residues. Germline V gene lookup returns CDR1 MNHEY and CDR2 SMNVEV (reference sequence). V gave up 8 bases and J gave up 4 bases; unmatched junction bases: 17. Sequenced: PBMCs. The source of this sequence is a woman aged 60 to 75 in good health and CMV-seropositive. The V and J genes are TRBV27 and TRBJ2-5, with 9 nucleotides matching TRBD2. The CDR3 nucleotides are TGTGCCAGCGGATTCCCCTCGACTAGCGGACTAGGAGAGACCCAGTACTTC. Encoded protein: CASGFPSTSGLGETQYF.